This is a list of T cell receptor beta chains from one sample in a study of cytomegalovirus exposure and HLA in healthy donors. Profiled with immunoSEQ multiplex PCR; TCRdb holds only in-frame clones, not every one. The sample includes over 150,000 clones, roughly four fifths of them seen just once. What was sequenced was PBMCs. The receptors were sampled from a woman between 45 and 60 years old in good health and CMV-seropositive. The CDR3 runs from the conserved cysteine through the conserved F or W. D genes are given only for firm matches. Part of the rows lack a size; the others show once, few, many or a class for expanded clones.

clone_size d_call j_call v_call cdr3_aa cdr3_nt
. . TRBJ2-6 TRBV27 CASSPQGRVLAGANVLTF TGTGCCAGCAGTCCTCAGGGGCGCGTCTTGGCGGGGGCCAACGTCCTGACTTTC
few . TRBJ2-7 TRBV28 CASSWDSALGEQYF TGTGCCAGCAGTTGGGACTCAGCTTTGGGCGAGCAGTACTTC
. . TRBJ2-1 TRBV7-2 CASSLAGGYEQFF TGTGCCAGCAGCTTGGCAGGAGGGTATGAGCAGTTCTTC
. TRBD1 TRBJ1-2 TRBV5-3 CARSYFRDRVYGYTF TGTGCCAGAAGCTACTTCCGGGACAGGGTATATGGCTACACCTTC
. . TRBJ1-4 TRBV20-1 CSHSLGEKLFF TGCAGCCACTCACTAGGGGAAAAACTGTTTTTT
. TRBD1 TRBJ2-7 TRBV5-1 CASSQDRDEQYF TGCGCCAGCAGCCAAGACAGGGACGAGCAGTACTTC
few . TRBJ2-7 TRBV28 CASSLKFGSVYEQYF TGTGCCAGCAGTTTAAAGTTTGGCAGCGTATACGAGCAGTACTTC
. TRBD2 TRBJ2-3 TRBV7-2 CASGVAGGPRTQYF TGTGCCAGCGGGGTAGCGGGGGGGCCTCGGACGCAGTATTTT
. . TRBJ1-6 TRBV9 CASSSSQGDNSPLHF TGTGCCAGCAGCTCCAGCCAGGGTGATAATTCACCCCTCCACTTT
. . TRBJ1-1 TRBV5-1 CASSLQGPTEAFF TGCGCCAGCAGCCTCCAGGGGCCCACTGAAGCTTTCTTT
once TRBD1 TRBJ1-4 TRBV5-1 CASSRTGVNEKLFF TGCGCCAGCAGTCGGACAGGGGTTAATGAAAAACTGTTTTTT
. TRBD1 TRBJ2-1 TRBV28 CASQWAGGFDEQFF TGTGCCAGCCAGTGGGCAGGGGGTTTCGATGAGCAGTTCTTC
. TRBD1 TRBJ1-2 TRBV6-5 CASRQTGLDGYTF TGTGCCAGCAGGCAGACAGGGTTGGATGGCTACACCTTC
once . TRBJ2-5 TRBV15 CATSRGKGQQETQYF TGTGCCACCTCCCGGGGGAAGGGACAGCAAGAGACCCAGTACTTC
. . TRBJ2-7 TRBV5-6 CASSLYPTETYEQYF TGTGCCAGCAGCTTGTACCCCACAGAAACCTACGAGCAGTACTTC
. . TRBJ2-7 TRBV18 CASSLSLGAFLSSYEQYF TGTGCCAGCTCACTATCTCTTGGTGCGTTCCTTAGCTCCTACGAGCAGTACTTC
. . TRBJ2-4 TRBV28 CASSYTGLGAKNIQYF TGTGCCAGCAGTTATACAGGGTTAGGAGCCAAAAACATTCAGTACTTC
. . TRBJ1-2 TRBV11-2 CASSRGGTSDYGYTF TGTGCCAGCAGCCGGGGGGGGACTTCGGACTATGGCTACACCTTC
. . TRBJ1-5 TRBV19 CASRRTVYSNQPQHF TGTGCCAGTAGAAGGACAGTTTATAGCAATCAGCCCCAGCATTTT
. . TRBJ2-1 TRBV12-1 CASRYRGNEQFF TGTGCCAGCAGATACAGGGGCAATGAGCAGTTCTTC
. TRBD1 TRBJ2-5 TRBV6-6 CASSYSSGGGKTQYF TGTGCCAGCAGTTACTCCTCAGGGGGTGGAAAGACCCAGTACTTC
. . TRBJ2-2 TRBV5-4 CASSLPDRNTGELFF TGTGCCAGCAGCTTACCGGACAGGAACACCGGGGAGCTGTTTTTT
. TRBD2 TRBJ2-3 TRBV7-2 CASSLRSGESTDTQYF TGTGCCAGCAGCTTAAGGAGCGGGGAAAGCACAGATACGCAGTATTTT
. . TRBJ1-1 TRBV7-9 CSSSHQRTEAFF TGTTCCAGCAGCCATCAGAGGACTGAAGCTTTCTTT
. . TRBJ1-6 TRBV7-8 CASSPTGSNSPLHF TGTGCCAGCAGCCCGACGGGGTCTAATTCACCCCTCCACTTT
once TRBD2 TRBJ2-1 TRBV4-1 CASSYPFKGFLAGVSNEQFF TGCGCCAGCAGCTACCCCTTTAAGGGCTTTCTAGCGGGAGTAAGCAATGAGCAGTTCTTC
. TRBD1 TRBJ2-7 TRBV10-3 CAISDPGQGSYEQYF TGTGCCATCAGTGATCCCGGACAGGGCTCCTACGAGCAGTACTTC
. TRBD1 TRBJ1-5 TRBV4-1 CASSQEWTGKTQPQHF TGCGCCAGCAGCCAAGAATGGACAGGGAAGACTCAGCCCCAGCATTTT
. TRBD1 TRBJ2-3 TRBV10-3 CAITRDRVGDTQYF TGTGCCATCACTCGTGACAGGGTAGGAGATACGCAGTATTTT
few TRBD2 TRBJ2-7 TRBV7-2 CASSVHHGLDEQYF TGTGCCAGCAGCGTACATCATGGACTAGACGAGCAGTACTTC
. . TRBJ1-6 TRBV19 CASSIPVNNSPLHF TGTGCCAGTAGTATACCTGTAAATAATTCACCCCTCCACTTT
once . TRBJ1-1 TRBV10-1 CASSESRGGGTEAFF TGCGCCAGCAGTGAGTCTAGAGGGGGTGGGACTGAAGCTTTCTTT
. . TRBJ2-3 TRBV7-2 CASRTGASADTQYF TGTGCCAGCAGAACAGGAGCTAGCGCAGATACGCAGTATTTT
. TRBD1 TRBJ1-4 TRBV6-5 CASSPRQGAGEKLFF TGTGCCAGCAGTCCGCGACAGGGGGCGGGTGAAAAACTGTTTTTT
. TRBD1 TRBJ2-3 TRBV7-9 CSSSARQGLTDTQYF TGTTCCAGCAGCGCCAGACAGGGTTTGACAGATACGCAGTATTTT
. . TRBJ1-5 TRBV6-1 CASSPRRGMGQPQHF TGTGCCAGCAGTCCACGCAGGGGAATGGGCCAGCCCCAGCATTTT